The rows below give T cell receptor beta chains drawn from one sample of a study of response to subunit inactivated influenza vaccine. TCRdb itself ran the RT-PCR reads through MiXCR, one entry per CDR3 protein. The table has 450,000 to 500,000 distinct CDR3 sequences, roughly 11% seen once; the top ten hold approximately 12%. The specimen was PBMCs from blood, collected 40 to 50 days after vaccination. All receptors come from a man over 45 who received an inactivated influenza vaccine. Both conserved end residues are part of each CDR3. A D gene is named only where the DNA matches it firmly. Not all rows give a size; the values are once, few, many and, for expanded clones, a class.

clone_size: few
d_call: NA
j_call: TRBJ2-2
v_call: TRBV3-1
cdr3_aa: CASSQPGPNGELFF
cdr3_nt: TGTGCCAGCAGCCAACCCGGACCCAACGGGGAGCTGTTTTTT

clone_size: NA
d_call: NA
j_call: TRBJ2-7
v_call: TRBV12-3/TRBV12-4
cdr3_aa: CASSNQYEQYF
cdr3_nt: TGTGCCAGCAGTAATCAATACGAGCAGTACTTC

clone_size: few
d_call: NA
j_call: TRBJ1-4
v_call: TRBV6-1
cdr3_aa: CASSVLGGEKLFF
cdr3_nt: TGTGCCAGCAGTGTGTTGGGAGGTGAAAAACTGTTTTTT

clone_size: many
d_call: NA
j_call: TRBJ2-2
v_call: TRBV6-1
cdr3_aa: CASSKTVNTGELFF
cdr3_nt: TGTGCCAGCAGCAAGACAGTTAACACCGGGGAGCTGTTTTTT

clone_size: many
d_call: NA
j_call: TRBJ1-1
v_call: TRBV7-6
cdr3_aa: CASRRMRGNTEAFF
cdr3_nt: TGTGCCAGCAGACGAATGCGAGGGAACACTGAAGCTTTCTTT

clone_size: NA
d_call: TRBD2
j_call: TRBJ2-7
v_call: TRBV20-1
cdr3_aa: CSAIPGGTYEQYF
cdr3_nt: TGCAGTGCTATCCCGGGAGGCACCTACGAGCAGTACTTC

clone_size: NA
d_call: NA
j_call: TRBJ1-2
v_call: TRBV25-1
cdr3_aa: CASSEFGFTVGYTF
cdr3_nt: TGTGCCAGCAGTGAATTCGGTTTCACAGTGGGCTACACCTTC

clone_size: many
d_call: NA
j_call: TRBJ2-7
v_call: TRBV6-5
cdr3_aa: CASSYSMRAAGYEQYF
cdr3_nt: TGTGCCAGCAGTTACTCGATGAGGGCGGCGGGGTACGAGCAGTACTTC

clone_size: many
d_call: NA
j_call: TRBJ2-7
v_call: TRBV12-3/TRBV12-4
cdr3_aa: CASSLGVWGLEQYF
cdr3_nt: TGTGCCAGCAGTTTAGGGGTCTGGGGCCTCGAGCAGTACTTC

clone_size: NA
d_call: NA
j_call: TRBJ2-3
v_call: TRBV12-3/TRBV12-4
cdr3_aa: CASRGLGAGTDTQYF
cdr3_nt: TGTGCCAGCAGGGGACTGGGGGCTGGTACAGATACGCAGTATTTT

clone_size: many
d_call: NA
j_call: TRBJ2-7
v_call: TRBV3-1
cdr3_aa: CASSRGATSYEQYF
cdr3_nt: TGTGCCAGCAGCCGGGGGGCCACTTCCTACGAGCAGTACTTC

clone_size: NA
d_call: TRBD2
j_call: TRBJ2-1
v_call: TRBV12-3/TRBV12-4
cdr3_aa: CASSHRLAGASYNEQFF
cdr3_nt: TGTGCCAGCAGCCACAGACTAGCGGGAGCGTCCTACAATGAGCAGTTCTTC

clone_size: many
d_call: NA
j_call: TRBJ2-7
v_call: TRBV29-1
cdr3_aa: CSVTTGEGSYEQYF
cdr3_nt: TGCAGCGTTACGACAGGGGAGGGCTCCTACGAGCAGTACTTC

clone_size: few
d_call: NA
j_call: TRBJ1-2
v_call: TRBV6-2/TRBV6-3
cdr3_aa: CASSRGGSTIYGYTF
cdr3_nt: TGTGCCAGCAGCCGAGGGGGGTCTACGATCTATGGCTACACCTTC

clone_size: few
d_call: TRBD1
j_call: TRBJ1-2
v_call: TRBV10-3
cdr3_aa: CAISETGQGYGYTF
cdr3_nt: TGTGCCATCAGTGAGACAGGACAGGGCTATGGCTACACCTTC

clone_size: few
d_call: NA
j_call: TRBJ1-5
v_call: TRBV6-1
cdr3_aa: CASRQGVDQPQHF
cdr3_nt: TGTGCCAGCAGGCAGGGTGTCGATCAGCCCCAGCATTTT

clone_size: NA
d_call: NA
j_call: TRBJ2-1
v_call: TRBV5-1
cdr3_aa: CASSTWGSSYNEQFF
cdr3_nt: TGCGCCAGCAGCACCTGGGGGAGCTCCTACAATGAGCAGTTCTTC

clone_size: few
d_call: NA
j_call: TRBJ2-7
v_call: TRBV11-2
cdr3_aa: CASSLDGHPYEQYF
cdr3_nt: TGTGCCAGCAGCTTAGACGGCCATCCGTACGAGCAGTACTTC

clone_size: few
d_call: TRBD2
j_call: TRBJ2-1
v_call: TRBV7-9
cdr3_aa: CASRGLAGEDNEQFF
cdr3_nt: TGTGCCAGCAGGGGATTAGCGGGAGAAGACAATGAGCAGTTCTTC

clone_size: few
d_call: NA
j_call: TRBJ2-2
v_call: TRBV12-3/TRBV12-4
cdr3_aa: CASSLGTPWTGELFF
cdr3_nt: TGTGCCAGCAGTTTGGGGACTCCCTGGACCGGGGAGCTGTTTTTT

clone_size: many
d_call: TRBD2
j_call: TRBJ2-2
v_call: TRBV12-3/TRBV12-4
cdr3_aa: CASSFRGDTGELFF
cdr3_nt: TGTGCCAGCAGTTTCCGGGGGGACACCGGGGAGCTGTTTTTT

clone_size: NA
d_call: NA
j_call: TRBJ2-3
v_call: TRBV4-1
cdr3_aa: CASSPDRFTDTQYF
cdr3_nt: TGCGCCAGCAGCCCTGACAGGTTCACAGATACGCAGTATTTT

clone_size: few
d_call: TRBD1
j_call: TRBJ2-3
v_call: TRBV7-9
cdr3_aa: CASSFLRGPGDTQYF
cdr3_nt: TGTGCCAGCAGCTTTTTAAGGGGGCCCGGAGATACGCAGTATTTT

clone_size: few
d_call: NA
j_call: TRBJ2-5
v_call: TRBV20-1
cdr3_aa: CSASSSLGWETQYF
cdr3_nt: TGCAGTGCTAGCAGTAGCCTCGGCTGGGAGACCCAGTACTTC

clone_size: many
d_call: NA
j_call: TRBJ1-2
v_call: TRBV7-2
cdr3_aa: CASSRFGRLINYGYTF
cdr3_nt: TGTGCCAGCAGCCGTTTTGGACGGCTAATTAACTATGGCTACACCTTC

clone_size: few
d_call: NA
j_call: TRBJ2-7
v_call: TRBV18
cdr3_aa: CASSVQGEGSEQYF
cdr3_nt: TGTGCCAGCTCAGTACAGGGAGAAGGCTCCGAGCAGTACTTC

clone_size: many
d_call: NA
j_call: TRBJ1-2
v_call: TRBV27
cdr3_aa: CASRANYHYSTGRYGYTF
cdr3_nt: TGTGCCAGCAGAGCAAACTACCACTACAGTACAGGGAGGTATGGCTACACCTTC

clone_size: NA
d_call: TRBD2
j_call: TRBJ2-1
v_call: TRBV28
cdr3_aa: CASRATRLLAGAYNEQFF
cdr3_nt: TGTGCCAGCAGAGCCACCCGATTACTAGCGGGAGCCTACAATGAGCAGTTCTTC

clone_size: few
d_call: NA
j_call: TRBJ2-1
v_call: TRBV7-8
cdr3_aa: CASSLPTGYNEQFF
cdr3_nt: TGTGCCAGCAGCCTCCCGACAGGCTACAATGAGCAGTTCTTC